This TCR beta chain originates from a study of CXCR3-negative and CXCR3-positive naive CD8 T cells. Points from the study as a whole: TRB CDR3 properties were used to infer TCR strength, and surface CD5 was comparable between naive subsets.

With UMI labels, 5' RACE was used to prepare the TRB cDNA libraries. TCRdb re-called the 5' RACE reads; one entry per CDR3 protein, DNA not given. The ten most abundant clones cover about 1.8% of a sample with 6,000 to 7,500 distinct CDR3 sequences. Its frequency marks this clonotype as medium-sized. As yet, its antigen is unknown. CDR1 and CDR2 from the germline V gene are SQVTM and ANQGSEA. This CDR3 is built from 12 residues. The chain has TRBV29-1 and TRBJ2-7; as DNA is missing, the TRBD1 call by TCRdb cannot be tested. Material for sequencing was naive CXCR3- CD8+ T cells from blood. Subset described: CD45RO-CCR7+CD27+CD95- naive CD8+ T cells lacking CXCR3 (TNR3-). This clonotype originated in a human donor in good health. Some clones in this sample may be carry-over from other donors' samples. CDR3 residues: CSVESGEYEQYF.